This is a list of T cell receptor beta chains from one sample in a study of shared clonotypes between healthy human individuals. Clones were sequenced by immunoSEQ multiplex PCR, and TCRdb holds only the in-frame ones, with some missing. The table shows 550,000 to 750,000 clones, with under 95% occurring only once. Material for sequencing was naive CD8+ T cells sorted from blood. The origin of the receptors is a man aged 25-45 years in good health. The CDR3 runs from the conserved cysteine through the conserved F or W. Each record gives: J gene, D gene, clone size, V gene, CDR3 protein, CDR3 DNA. The D gene is left open where the match is weak. Expanded clones are given a class, and other clones once, few, many or no size at all.

>TRBJ2-7|.|.|TRBV6-1
CASSGSGAYYEQYF
TGTGCCAGCAGTGGATCCGGGGCCTACTACGAGCAGTACTTC
>TRBJ1-2|.|.|TRBV27
CASSPGYRGPSHYGYTF
TGTGCCAGCAGTCCCGGATATCGGGGGCCCAGTCACTATGGCTACACCTTC
>TRBJ1-5|.|.|TRBV2
CASSELGVHSNQPQHF
TGTGCCAGCAGTGAATTAGGTGTTCATAGCAATCAGCCCCAGCATTTT
>TRBJ2-7|.|.|TRBV27
CASSPGTGIDNFNF
TGTGCCAGCAGTCCCGGGACTGGAATAGATAACTTTAACTTC
>TRBJ1-1|TRBD1|.|TRBV5-4
CASSQGQGMNTEAFF
TGTGCCAGCAGCCAAGGACAGGGAATGAACACTGAAGCTTTCTTT
>TRBJ2-7|TRBD2|once|TRBV19
CASSISGASYEQYF
TGTGCCAGTAGTATTAGCGGGGCCTCCTACGAGCAGTACTTC
>TRBJ1-1|.|.|TRBV15
CATSGGQTYTEAFF
TGTGCCACCAGCGGAGGACAGACATACACTGAAGCTTTCTTT
>TRBJ2-3|TRBD2|.|TRBV2
CASSEGGGRAVDTQYF
TGTGCCAGCAGTGAAGGAGGCGGGAGGGCCGTAGATACGCAGTATTTT
>TRBJ2-2|TRBD1|once|TRBV11-2
CASSFRTGGNTGELFF
TGTGCCAGCAGCTTCAGGACAGGGGGCAACACCGGGGAGCTGTTTTTT
>TRBJ1-4|.|.|TRBV7-9
CASSSTAEKLFF
TGTGCCAGCAGCTCGACGGCGGAAAAACTGTTTTTT
>TRBJ1-4|.|.|TRBV28
CASGSGRIKKLFF
TGTGCCAGCGGAAGTGGCCGGATAAAAAAACTGTTTTTT
>TRBJ2-1|TRBD1|.|TRBV14
CASSQVGGTGSNEQFF
TGTGCCAGCAGCCAAGTGGGGGGGACAGGGTCTAATGAGCAGTTCTTC
>TRBJ2-7|.|once|TRBV30
CAWSVGTDYEQYF
TGTGCCTGGAGTGTTGGAACTGACTACGAGCAGTACTTC
>TRBJ1-5|.|.|TRBV28
CASSYPTLDRQYSNQPQHF
TGTGCCAGCAGTTATCCCACCTTGGACAGACAATATAGCAATCAGCCCCAGCATTTT
>TRBJ1-2|.|.|TRBV19
CASSVKETYGYTF
TGTGCCAGTAGTGTGAAAGAGACTTATGGCTACACCTTC
>TRBJ2-2|.|.|TRBV7-6
CASSLGASGTGELFF
TGTGCCAGCAGCTTAGGGGCTTCAGGCACCGGGGAGCTGTTTTTT
>TRBJ2-7|TRBD2|.|TRBV28
CASSFPSSGRGYEQYF
TGTGCCAGCAGTTTCCCCTCTAGCGGGAGAGGTTACGAGCAGTACTTC
>TRBJ1-1|TRBD1|.|TRBV27
CASSYIGQGRAEAFF
TGTGCCAGCAGTTACATTGGACAGGGCAGGGCTGAAGCTTTCTTT
>TRBJ2-7|.|.|TRBV7-9
CASSWESSYEQYF
TGTGCCAGCAGCTGGGAATCATCCTACGAGCAGTACTTC
>TRBJ1-3|.|.|TRBV7-9
CASSRAIRDRWNTIYF
TGTGCCAGCAGCCGAGCTATCCGCGACAGGTGGAACACCATATATTTT
>TRBJ1-2|.|.|TRBV7-9
CASAGGFYGYTF
TGTGCCAGCGCGGGAGGGTTCTATGGCTACACCTTC
>TRBJ1-5|.|.|TRBV29-1
CSVEDRGDGGNQPQHF
TGCAGCGTTGAAGATCGCGGGGACGGTGGGAATCAGCCCCAGCATTTT
>TRBJ1-1|.|.|TRBV5-6
CASSLTVTEAFF
TGTGCCAGCAGCTTAACCGTAACTGAAGCTTTCTTT
>TRBJ2-3|.|.|TRBV7-8
CASPPAGRVTDTQYF
TGTGCCAGCCCCCCGGCGGGTAGAGTAACAGATACGCAGTATTTT
>TRBJ1-5|.|.|TRBV28
CASSLEVGGGGQPQHF
TGTGCCAGCAGTTTGGAGGTAGGAGGGGGTGGTCAGCCCCAGCATTTT
>TRBJ2-1|.|.|TRBV4-1
CASSQGSGNEQFF
TGCGCCAGCAGCCAAGGCTCGGGGAATGAGCAGTTCTTC